The clone carrying this T cell receptor (beta chain) appeared a few times. The target antigen is unknown. The V gene end was trimmed by 6 bases and the J gene end by 4 bases; junction bases not matched to a gene: 10. This CDR3 has 16 residues. Germline values: CDR1 MNHEY, CDR2 SMNVEV (reference sequence). Each CDR3 protein is one row after TCRdb ran MiXCR on the reads. The sample has about 120,000 distinct CDR3 sequences, more than 30% seen once. This entry belongs to a study of T cell repertoires in cytomegalovirus infection. General observations from the study: Predominance within the ex vivo response was attributable to HLA-C-restricted CMV-specific TCR beta clonotypes.

The material was CD8+ T cells from cultured PBMCs, obtained from culture after CMV antigen stimulation. This receptor was obtained from a human donor in good health (CMV status not recorded). Some clones in this sample may be carry-over from other donors' samples. The V and J genes are TRBV27 and TRBJ1-5, with 9 bases fitting TRBD1. The CDR3 is CASSRAGTGRNQPQHF. The DNA for the CDR3 is TGTGCCAGCAGCCGAGCCGGGACAGGGAGGAATCAGCCCCAGCATTTT.